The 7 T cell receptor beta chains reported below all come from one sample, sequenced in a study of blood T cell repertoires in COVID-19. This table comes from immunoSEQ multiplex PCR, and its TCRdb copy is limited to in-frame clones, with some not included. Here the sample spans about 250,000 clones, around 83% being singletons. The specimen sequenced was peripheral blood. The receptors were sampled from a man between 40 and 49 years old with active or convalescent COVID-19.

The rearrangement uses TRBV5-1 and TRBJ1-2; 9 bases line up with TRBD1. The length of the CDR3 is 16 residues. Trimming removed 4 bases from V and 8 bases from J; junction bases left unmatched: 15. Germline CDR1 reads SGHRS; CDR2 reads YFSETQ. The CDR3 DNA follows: TGCGCCAGCAGCCCGGGACAGGGCCCGGGTGGAGGGGGCTACACCTTC. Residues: CASSPGQGPGGGGYTF.

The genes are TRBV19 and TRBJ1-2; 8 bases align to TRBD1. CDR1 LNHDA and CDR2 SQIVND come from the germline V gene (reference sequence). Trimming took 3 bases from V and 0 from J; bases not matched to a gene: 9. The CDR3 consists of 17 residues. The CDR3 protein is CASSMDYRGAANYGYTF. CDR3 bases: TGTGCCAGTAGTATGGACTACAGGGGGGCAGCTAACTATGGCTACACCTTC.

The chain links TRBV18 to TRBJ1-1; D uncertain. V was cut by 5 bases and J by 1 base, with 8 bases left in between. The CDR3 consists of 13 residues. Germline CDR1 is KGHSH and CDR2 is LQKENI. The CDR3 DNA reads TGTGCCAGCTCAGCCTCAGAGAACACTGAAGCTTTCTTT. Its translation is CASSASENTEAFF.

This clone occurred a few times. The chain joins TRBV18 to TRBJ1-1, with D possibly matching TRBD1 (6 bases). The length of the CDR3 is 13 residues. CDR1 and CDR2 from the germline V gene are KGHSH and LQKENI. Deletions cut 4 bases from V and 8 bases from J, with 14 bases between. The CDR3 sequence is CASSRTAQSEAFF. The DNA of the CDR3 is TGTGCCAGCTCACGGACAGCCCAGTCGGAAGCTTTCTTT.

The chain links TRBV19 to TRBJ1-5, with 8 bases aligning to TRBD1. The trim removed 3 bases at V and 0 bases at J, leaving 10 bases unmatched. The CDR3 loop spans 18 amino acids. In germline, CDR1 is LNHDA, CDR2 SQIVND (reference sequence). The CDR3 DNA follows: TGTGCCAGTAGTATTCGACAGGGGCGCCTTCTTAGCAATCAGCCCCAGCATTTT. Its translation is CASSIRQGRLLSNQPQHF.

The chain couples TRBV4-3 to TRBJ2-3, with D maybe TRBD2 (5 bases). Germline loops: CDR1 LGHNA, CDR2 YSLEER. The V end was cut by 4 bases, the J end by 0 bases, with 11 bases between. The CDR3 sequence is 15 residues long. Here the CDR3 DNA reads TGCGCCAGCAGCCCGGGATCCCCTAGCACAGATACGCAGTATTTT. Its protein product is CASSPGSPSTDTQYF.

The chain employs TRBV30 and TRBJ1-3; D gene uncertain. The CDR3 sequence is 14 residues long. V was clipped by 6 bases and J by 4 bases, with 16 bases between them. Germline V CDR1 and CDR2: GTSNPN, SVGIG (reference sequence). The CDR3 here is CACPPLSGGNTIYF. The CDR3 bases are TGTGCCTGTCCGCCTCTCTCGGGAGGAAACACCATATATTTT.